This T cell receptor beta chain was sequenced for a study of memory CD4+ T cells and cytomegalovirus serostatus. Single viable CD3+CD4+CD8-CD45RO+ cells were sorted as the memory CD4+ T cells. Here immunoSEQ multiplex PCR was the method, and the copy in TCRdb shows in-frame clones only, minus some. In the table there are approximately 45,000 clones, 75% to 85% of which are singletons. This clone appeared a few times. Germline CDR1 reads MNHNY; CDR2 reads SVGAGI (reference sequence). V was clipped by 2 bases and J by 1 base, with 8 bases between them. This CDR3 contains 14 residues. This TCR came from an adult in good health and CMV-seronegative. Material for sequencing was memory CD4+ T cells from blood. This sequence joins TRBV6-6 and TRBJ1-1; maybe TRBD1 (5 bases). The CDR3 region has the DNA TGTGCCAGCAGTTACGGTGACAGGAACACTGAAGCTTTCTTT. Protein: CASSYGDRNTEAFF.